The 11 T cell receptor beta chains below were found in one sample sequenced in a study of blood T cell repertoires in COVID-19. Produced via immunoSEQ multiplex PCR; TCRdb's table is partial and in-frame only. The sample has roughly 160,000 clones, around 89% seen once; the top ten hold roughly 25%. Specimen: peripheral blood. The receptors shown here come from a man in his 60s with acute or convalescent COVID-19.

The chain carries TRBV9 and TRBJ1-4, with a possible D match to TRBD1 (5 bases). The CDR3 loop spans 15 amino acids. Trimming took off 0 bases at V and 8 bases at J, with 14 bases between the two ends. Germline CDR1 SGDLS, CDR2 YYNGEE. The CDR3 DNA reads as TGTGCCAGCAGCGTAGGTGGCAGGGTTGGGGAAAAACTGTTTTTT. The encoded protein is CASSVGGRVGEKLFF.

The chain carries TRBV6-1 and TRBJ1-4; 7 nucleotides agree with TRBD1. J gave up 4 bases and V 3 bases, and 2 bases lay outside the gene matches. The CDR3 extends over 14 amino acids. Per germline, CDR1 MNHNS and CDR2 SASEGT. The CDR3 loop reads CASSDRGFNEKLFF. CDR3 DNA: TGTGCCAGCAGTGACAGGGGGTTTAATGAAAAACTGTTTTTT.

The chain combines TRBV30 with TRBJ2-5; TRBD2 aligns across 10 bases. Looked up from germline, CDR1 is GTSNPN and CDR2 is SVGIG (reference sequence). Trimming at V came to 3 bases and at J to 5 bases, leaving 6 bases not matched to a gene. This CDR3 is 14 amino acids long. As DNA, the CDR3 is TGTGCCTGGAGGGCTCTAGCGGGAGAGGAGACCCAGTACTTC. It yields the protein CAWRALAGEETQYF.

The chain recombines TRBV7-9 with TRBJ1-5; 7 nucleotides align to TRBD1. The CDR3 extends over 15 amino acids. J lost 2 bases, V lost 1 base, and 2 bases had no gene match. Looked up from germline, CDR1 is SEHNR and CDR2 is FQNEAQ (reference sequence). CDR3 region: CASSLETGRNQPQHF. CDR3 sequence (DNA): TGTGCCAGCAGCTTAGAGACAGGGCGCAATCAGCCCCAGCATTTT.

DNA of the CDR3: TGCGCCAGCAGCCGCGGAGGGGATGTAAACACTGAAGCTTTCTTT. This encodes CASSRGGDVNTEAFF. The chain carries TRBV5-1 and TRBJ1-1; tentative D call: TRBD1 (5 bases). V dropped 4 bases and J dropped 2 bases, with 15 bases sitting between them. This CDR3 is built from 15 residues. The V gene's germline CDR1 is SGHRS and CDR2 YFSETQ. The full variable domain, its missing parts supplied by reference TRBV5-1 and TRBJ1-1, is KAGVTQTPRYLIKTRGQQVTLSCSPISGHRSVSWYQQTPGQGLQFLFEYFSETQRNKGNFPGRFSGRQFSNSRSEMNVSTLELGDSALYLCASSRGGDVNTEAFFGQGTRLTVV.

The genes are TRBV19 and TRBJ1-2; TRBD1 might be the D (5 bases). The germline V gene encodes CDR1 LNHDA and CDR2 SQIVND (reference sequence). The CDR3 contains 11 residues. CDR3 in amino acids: CGTGENYGYTF. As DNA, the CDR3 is TGTGGCACGGGGGAGAACTATGGCTACACCTTC.

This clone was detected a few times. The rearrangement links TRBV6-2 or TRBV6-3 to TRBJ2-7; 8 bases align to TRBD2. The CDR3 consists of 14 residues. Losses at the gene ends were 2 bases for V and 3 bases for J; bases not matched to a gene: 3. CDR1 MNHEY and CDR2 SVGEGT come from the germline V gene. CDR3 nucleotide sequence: TGTGCCAGCAGTTACACAGCGGGAGTCTACGAGCAGTACTTC. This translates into CASSYTAGVYEQYF.

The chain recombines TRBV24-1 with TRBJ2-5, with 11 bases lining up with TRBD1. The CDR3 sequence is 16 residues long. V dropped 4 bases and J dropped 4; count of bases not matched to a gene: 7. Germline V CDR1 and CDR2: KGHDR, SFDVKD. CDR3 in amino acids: CATSEPGQGAGETQYF. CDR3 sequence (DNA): TGTGCCACCAGTGAACCCGGACAGGGGGCTGGAGAGACCCAGTACTTC.

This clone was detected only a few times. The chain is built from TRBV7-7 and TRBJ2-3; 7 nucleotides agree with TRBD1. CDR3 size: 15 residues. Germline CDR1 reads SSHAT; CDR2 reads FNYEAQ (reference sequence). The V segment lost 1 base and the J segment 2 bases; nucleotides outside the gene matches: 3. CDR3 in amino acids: CASSLGGQFTDTQYF. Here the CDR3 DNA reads TGTGCCAGCAGCTTAGGGGGACAGTTCACAGATACGCAGTATTTT.

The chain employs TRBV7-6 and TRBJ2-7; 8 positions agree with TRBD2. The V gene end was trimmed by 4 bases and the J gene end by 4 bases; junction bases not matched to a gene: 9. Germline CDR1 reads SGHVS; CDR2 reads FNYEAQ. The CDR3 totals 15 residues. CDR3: CASSSIAGSSYEQYF. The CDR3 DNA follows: TGTGCCAGCAGCTCGATAGCGGGATCCTCATACGAGCAGTACTTC. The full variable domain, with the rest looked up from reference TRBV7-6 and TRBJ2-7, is GAGVSQSPRYKVTKRGQDVALRCDPISGHVSLYWYRQALGQGPEFLTYFNYEAQQDKSGLPNDRFSAERPEGSISTLTIQRTEQRDSAMYRCASSSIAGSSYEQYFGPGTRLTVT.

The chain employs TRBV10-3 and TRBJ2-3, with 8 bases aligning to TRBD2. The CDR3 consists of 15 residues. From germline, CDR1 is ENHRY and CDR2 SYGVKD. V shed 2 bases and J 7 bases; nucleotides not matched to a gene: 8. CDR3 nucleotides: TGTGCCATCAGTGAGAGCGGGGGCACGTGGAATACGCAGTATTTT. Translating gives CAISESGGTWNTQYF.